Listed below are T cell receptor beta chains from one sample, sequenced in a study of T cell responses to AZD1222 COVID-19 vaccine. Repertoires were generated with immunoSEQ multiplex PCR, while TCRdb's copy carries only in-frame clones and drops some. Among over 100,000 clones listed, approximately 86% were seen once. The sample consisted of peripheral blood, taken on day 0 of AZD1222 vaccination. These receptors all stem from an adult in good health. Each CDR3 is given with its conserved first and last residue. The D gene is left open where the match is weak.

length: 13
J: TRBJ2-2
V: TRBV5-1
D: .
CDR3: CASSLDSTGELFF

length: 14
J: TRBJ1-3
V: TRBV7-9
D: TRBD1
CDR3: CASSQAGQGNTIYF

length: 12
J: TRBJ1-1
V: TRBV19
D: .
CDR3: CASSIEKGSAFF

length: 18
J: TRBJ1-5
V: TRBV4-1
D: .
CDR3: CASSRSLPGDNSNQPQHF

length: 12
J: TRBJ1-4
V: TRBV10-3
D: TRBD1
CDR3: CATWTGFEKLFF

length: 14
J: TRBJ1-2
V: TRBV6-2/TRBV6-3
D: .
CDR3: CASSYPMSGYGYTF

length: 19
J: TRBJ2-5
V: TRBV11-3
D: TRBD1
CDR3: CASSLGIPSDRETEETQYF

length: 13
J: TRBJ2-5
V: TRBV7-8
D: .
CDR3: CASSLGQEETQYF

length: 13
J: TRBJ2-7
V: TRBV6-6
D: .
CDR3: CASTPLGLYEQYF

length: 16
J: TRBJ1-1
V: TRBV2
D: TRBD1
CDR3: CASSERTGAMGAEAFF

length: 15
J: TRBJ2-5
V: TRBV9
D: TRBD2
CDR3: CASSVTSGRGETQYF

length: 13
J: TRBJ1-2
V: TRBV30
D: TRBD1
CDR3: CAWSFTGGYGYTF

length: 12
J: TRBJ1-2
V: TRBV28
D: .
CDR3: CATRSPNYGYTF

length: 17
J: TRBJ1-2
V: TRBV21-1
D: .
CDR3: CASSTKTLHGTPHGYTF

length: 16
J: TRBJ2-1
V: TRBV10-3
D: TRBD1
CDR3: CAISESRDSPYNEQFF

length: 13
J: TRBJ1-2
V: TRBV28
D: TRBD1
CDR3: CASRRQGGSGYTF

length: 15
J: TRBJ2-3
V: TRBV30
D: TRBD2
CDR3: CAWGGLAGTRDTQYF

length: 16
J: TRBJ1-3
V: TRBV18
D: .
CDR3: CASSPPAGISGNTIYF

length: 11
J: TRBJ2-7
V: TRBV28
D: .
CDR3: CASSSKYEQYF

length: 11
J: TRBJ2-3
V: TRBV12-3/TRBV12-4
D: .
CDR3: CASSFRDTQYF

length: 14
J: TRBJ1-1
V: TRBV9
D: .
CDR3: CASSVDPRVGEAFF

length: 12
J: TRBJ1-3
V: TRBV6-6
D: .
CDR3: CASKTEGNTIYF

length: 19
J: TRBJ2-7
V: TRBV23-1
D: TRBD2
CDR3: CASSQSYIGLVVYYYEQYF

length: 14
J: TRBJ2-3
V: TRBV5-4
D: .
CDR3: CASSHGGSTDTQYF

length: 12
J: TRBJ1-5
V: TRBV25-1
D: .
CDR3: CASSGPGQPQHF

length: 14
J: TRBJ2-1
V: TRBV11-2
D: TRBD2
CDR3: CASSFSGTYNEQFF

length: 14
J: TRBJ2-1
V: TRBV6-4
D: TRBD2
CDR3: CASTHLGLVDEQFF

length: 15
J: TRBJ1-4
V: TRBV5-8
D: .
CDR3: CASSLTEAGREKLFF

length: 16
J: TRBJ2-1
V: TRBV28
D: .
CDR3: CASSSRLTRWDNEQFF

length: 13
J: TRBJ2-1
V: TRBV6-4
D: .
CDR3: CASSDSTWGEQFF

length: 17
J: TRBJ2-7
V: TRBV5-1
D: TRBD2
CDR3: CASKDPTLAGGSYEQYF

length: 13
J: TRBJ1-5
V: TRBV29-1
D: .
CDR3: CSASQGNNQPQHF

length: 15
J: TRBJ2-1
V: TRBV7-3
D: TRBD2
CDR3: CASSSGLAVYNEQFF

length: 13
J: TRBJ1-3
V: TRBV18
D: .
CDR3: CASSEISGNTIYF

length: 14
J: TRBJ1-2
V: TRBV30
D: TRBD1
CDR3: CAWISLRDRGGYTF

length: 12
J: TRBJ1-1
V: TRBV24-1
D: .
CDR3: CATSPPQGEAFF

length: 15
J: TRBJ1-2
V: TRBV6-4
D: .
CDR3: CASSDSEGGGYGYTF

length: 14
J: TRBJ1-3
V: TRBV19
D: TRBD1
CDR3: CASRKTGAGNTIYF

length: 14
J: TRBJ1-5
V: TRBV24-1
D: .
CDR3: CATSGQGPNQPQHF

length: 19
J: TRBJ2-7
V: TRBV27
D: TRBD1
CDR3: CASSPQSEIGTEDTYEQYF

length: 16
J: TRBJ1-6
V: TRBV7-9
D: TRBD1
CDR3: CASSSTTGTGGSPLHF

length: 15
J: TRBJ2-5
V: TRBV5-4
D: .
CDR3: CASSFSKGGGETQYF

length: 14
J: TRBJ2-3
V: TRBV7-3
D: .
CDR3: CASSLFGTTDTQYF

length: 17
J: TRBJ2-7
V: TRBV5-1
D: TRBD2
CDR3: CASSLEPWSSGPYEQYF

length: 17
J: TRBJ1-5
V: TRBV28
D: TRBD1
CDR3: CASTRYGGQGALQPQHF

length: 15
J: TRBJ2-7
V: TRBV5-1
D: TRBD2
CDR3: CASSSRTSATYEQYF

length: 16
J: TRBJ1-6
V: TRBV5-4
D: TRBD1
CDR3: CASSSTRQGSFSPLHF

length: 15
J: TRBJ1-3
V: TRBV28
D: TRBD1
CDR3: CASSRSTGGLDTIYF